These 27 T cell receptor beta chains share one sample of origin, sequenced in a study of CD8+CD57+ T cells in acquired aplastic anemia. Patients chosen for sequencing had CD8+CD57+ cells that had expanded, as shown by flow cytometry. Profiling that covered TCR beta VDJ and CDR3 relied on genomic DNA as its template. TCRdb processed the reads anew with MiXCR; each CDR3 protein has one entry. The sample includes 310,000 or so distinct CDR3 sequences, 56% of them seen just once. The sample comprised sorted CD4+, CD8+, or CD8+CD57+ T cells (not recorded which) from PBMCs. The source of these receptors is a human donor with aplastic anemia.

Of note for this clonotype: The junction differs from germline at one of its ends, possibly a read error. The chain uses TRBV7-7 and TRBJ1-6; possible D gene TRBD1, 6 bases. Looked up from germline, CDR1 is SSHAT and CDR2 is FNYEAQ (reference sequence). This CDR3 has 13 residues. The CDR3 region is CASSPDRGQSLHF. The CDR3 nucleotides are TGTGCTAGCAGTCCAGACCGGGGGCAATCCCTCCACTTT.

This clonotype has more than one count but fewer than ten. This could be a read error, since a much larger clone is one nucleotide away. The chain joins TRBV6-2 or TRBV6-3 to TRBJ2-3; D not resolved. The germline CDR1 and CDR2 sequences are MNHEY and SVGEGT. V was shortened by 7 bases and J by 4 bases, with 6 bases between the two germline ends. The CDR3 sequence is 11 residues long. CDR3 region: CASTESDTQYF. CDR3 bases: TGTGCCAGCACCGAGTCAGATACGCAGTATTTT.

Many counts were recorded for this clonotype. V is TRBV13 and J is TRBJ2-1, with a tentative D call TRBD1 (6 bases). Trimming took 5 bases from V and 9 from J, leaving 8 bases between them. Germline V gene lookup returns CDR1 PRHDT and CDR2 FYEKMQ (reference sequence). CDR3 length: 11 amino acids. CDR3 sequence reads: CASSQGSEQFF. CDR3 coding DNA: TGTGCCAGCAGCCAGGGGAGTGAGCAGTTCTTC.

The genes are TRBV7-2 and TRBJ1-2; no reliable D call. There are 13 residues in the CDR3. Germline V gene data show CDR1 as SGHTA and CDR2 as FQGNSA. Deletions cut 0 bases from V and 7 bases from J, with 9 bases between. CDR3 residues: CASSLALFPGYTF. CDR3 DNA: TGTGCCAGCAGCTTAGCCCTATTTCCTGGCTACACCTTC.

The chain joins TRBV14 to TRBJ2-5, with D perhaps TRBD2 (5 bases). Germline V gene data show CDR1 as SGHDN and CDR2 as FVKESK. V was shortened by 2 bases and J by 5 bases, with 15 bases between the two germline ends. The CDR3 consists of 15 residues. Here the CDR3 reads CASSQLPGNEETQYF. The CDR3 DNA follows: TGTGCCAGCAGCCAACTACCCGGGAATGAGGAGACCCAGTACTTC.

This chain joins TRBV10-1 and TRBJ2-2, with D possibly being TRBD2 (6 bases). This CDR3 comprises 19 residues. Trimming stripped 2 bases from V and 6 bases from J, with 25 bases between. Germline assignment: CDR1 WNHNN and CDR2 SYGVQD (reference sequence). CDR3 sequence (DNA): TGCGCCAGCAGTGAGCGGTCGGGAGTTATCCCGGAATCGGCCGGGGAGCTGTTTTTT. Translating it yields CASSERSGVIPESAGELFF.

The chain is built from TRBV15 and TRBJ2-6; 7 bases match TRBD1. The CDR3 totals 19 residues. Losses at the gene ends were 3 bases for V and 1 base for J; bases not matched to a gene: 12. Germline CDR1 LNHNV, CDR2 YYDKDF (reference sequence). The CDR3 is CATSRRAGQASSGANVLTF. The CDR3 region has the DNA TGTGCCACCAGCAGGAGAGCCGGACAGGCCTCTTCTGGGGCCAACGTCCTGACTTTC.

In nucleotides, the CDR3 is TGTGCCAGCAGTGAAGATGGGAGGGCGGATCAGCCCCAGCATTTT. Translation gives CASSEDGRADQPQHF. The rearrangement joins TRBV2 to TRBJ1-5, with D unresolved. V lost 1 base and J lost 5, with 12 bases in between. This CDR3 comprises 15 residues. Germline CDR1 is SNHLY and CDR2 is FYNNEI.

This clonotype was picked up a small number of times. This chain uses TRBV10-3 with TRBJ2-7, with 8 bases matching TRBD2. The CDR3 length is 15 residues. The V gene end was trimmed by 0 bases and the J gene end by 7 bases; junction bases not matched to a gene: 8. The germline V gene has CDR1 ENHRY and CDR2 SYGVKD. The CDR3 loop is CAISESQAGVGEQYF. The DNA for the CDR3 is TGTGCCATCAGTGAGTCTCAAGCGGGAGTTGGGGAGCAGTACTTC.

At least ten counts were recorded for this clonotype. The rearrangement joins TRBV3-1 to TRBJ1-3; D perhaps matches TRBD1 (5 bases). Trimming shortened V by 6 bases and J by 3 bases, and 9 bases separated the two germline ends. This CDR3 comprises 13 residues. CDR1 LGHDT and CDR2 YNNKEL come from the germline V gene (reference sequence). The CDR3 region has the DNA TGTGCCAGCAGTCACCAGGGTGGAAACACCATATATTTT. Its translation is CASSHQGGNTIYF.

This clonotype was seen once. The chain links TRBV2 to TRBJ2-1; no clear D. V was cut by 0 bases and J by 6 bases, with 6 bases left in between. This CDR3 contains 13 residues. Germline lookup yields CDR1 SNHLY and CDR2 FYNNEI. CDR3 region: CASSEAIRNEQFF. In DNA, the CDR3 is TGTGCCAGCAGTGAAGCGATTCGCAATGAGCAGTTCTTC. Together with reference TRBV2 and TRBJ2-1, the CDR3 gives the full variable domain: EPEVTQTPSHQVTQMGQEVILRCVPISNHLYFYWYRQILGQKVEFLVSFYNNEISEKSEIFDDQFSVERPDGSNFTLKIRSTKLEDSAMYFCASSEAIRNEQFFGPGTRLTVL.

The V gene is TRBV9, the J gene TRBJ2-1; no clear D gene. The CDR3 spans 13 residues. From germline, CDR1 is SGDLS and CDR2 YYNGEE. Trimming removed 4 bases from V and 4 bases from J, with 9 bases in between. CDR3 sequence (DNA): TGTGCCAGCAGCCATTCTGCGTACAATGAGCAGTTCTTC. Residues: CASSHSAYNEQFF.

J is TRBJ2-1 and V is TRBV7-9; D possibly matches TRBD1 or TRBD2 (5 bases each). Germline assignment: CDR1 SEHNR and CDR2 FQNEAQ (reference sequence). The V end lost 1 base, the J end lost 1 base, and 8 bases lay between the germline ends. This CDR3 spans 15 amino acids. The CDR3 reads CASSLGGVSYNEQFF. The CDR3 region has the DNA TGTGCCAGCAGCTTAGGAGGGGTTTCCTACAATGAGCAGTTCTTC.

This rearrangement joins TRBV7-3 to TRBJ2-1; the match to TRBD1 covers 8 bases. Per germline, CDR1 SGHTA and CDR2 FQGTGA. V lost 4 bases to trimming and J lost 10 bases; unmatched junction nucleotides: 6. The CDR3 is 13 residues long. CDR3 coding DNA: TGTGCCAGCAGCTCCGGACAGGGTCGGGAGCAGTTCTTC. Its translation is CASSSGQGREQFF.

This clonotype was recorded a few times. This chain joins TRBV7-9 and TRBJ1-1; D might be TRBD1 (6 bases). V was clipped by 6 bases and J by 0 bases, with 11 bases between them. Germline CDR1 reads SEHNR; CDR2 reads FQNEAQ (reference sequence). The CDR3 contains 14 residues. The CDR3: CASRPTGLNTEAFF. CDR3 nucleotides: TGTGCCAGCAGACCCACAGGGCTGAACACTGAAGCTTTCTTT.

The V call is TRBV2, the J call TRBJ2-7; D is unresolved. CDR1 SNHLY and CDR2 FYNNEI come from the germline V gene. V was cut by 6 bases and J by 9 bases, with 12 bases left in between. This CDR3 has 11 amino acids. The CDR3 sequence: CASSFSAAQYF. In DNA, the CDR3 is TGTGCCAGCAGCTTCTCCGCGGCGCAGTACTTC.

The rearrangement links TRBV19 to TRBJ2-1; D uncertain. Germline values: CDR1 LNHDA, CDR2 SQIVND (reference sequence). This CDR3 has 13 amino acids. Trimming took 2 bases from V and 4 from J, leaving 6 bases between them. CDR3 nucleotide sequence: TGTGCCAGTAGTATAAACAGTTACAATGAGCAGTTCTTC. Translated: CASSINSYNEQFF.

V is TRBV7-2 and J is TRBJ2-3; D ambiguous. Deletions cut 5 bases from V and 2 bases from J, with 8 bases between. CDR1 SGHTA and CDR2 FQGNSA come from the germline V gene. This CDR3 comprises 13 residues. DNA of the CDR3: TGTGCCAGCAGCCGACTGTCCACAGATACGCAGTATTTT. Amino acid sequence: CASSRLSTDTQYF.

In DNA form, the CDR3 reads TGTGCCAGCAGTATAGGACAGGGGGCCCGGAACACTGAAGCTTTCTTT. This translates into CASSIGQGARNTEAFF. The chain is built from TRBV27 and TRBJ1-1, with 11 bases that match TRBD1. From germline, CDR1 is MNHEY and CDR2 SMNVEV (reference sequence). V shed 5 bases and J 1 base; nucleotides not matched to a gene: 6. This CDR3 spans 16 amino acids.

This clonotype appeared many times. The rearrangement joins TRBV9 to TRBJ2-1; 12 bases are a match to TRBD2. This CDR3 region has 13 residues. J lost 9 bases, V lost 3 bases, and 1 base had no gene match. Germline assignment: CDR1 SGDLS and CDR2 YYNGEE. Written as DNA, the CDR3 is TGTGCCAGCAGCGAGACTAGCGGGGGTGAGCAGTTCTTC. It specifies CASSETSGGEQFF.

The rearrangement links TRBV20-1 to TRBJ2-3; D unclear. Germline lookup yields CDR1 DFQATT and CDR2 SNEGSKA (reference sequence). V lost 3 bases and J lost 0, with 10 bases in between. This CDR3 has 14 residues. CDR3 DNA sequence: TGCAGTGCTAGTCGCCAGATTAGCACAGATACGCAGTATTTT. It yields the protein CSASRQISTDTQYF.

This clonotype was detected ten times or more. This sequence joins TRBV6-6 and TRBJ1-4; D is possibly TRBD1 (5 bases). The V and J ends lost 4 bases and 7 bases respectively, with 22 bases between them. Germline values: CDR1 MNHNY, CDR2 SVGAGI (reference sequence). The CDR3 spans 17 residues. The CDR3 nucleotides read TGTGCCAGCAGTTTCGATGGACAAACACGCGACGGTGAAAAACTGTTTTTT. Encoded protein: CASSFDGQTRDGEKLFF.

In the case of this clonotype: The junction does not match germline at one end; this may be a read error. J is TRBJ1-1 and V is TRBV5-1; 8 bases line up with TRBD1. The V gene's germline CDR1 is SGHRS and CDR2 YFSETQ. The CDR3 totals 13 residues. CDR3 loop: CASSWTGNTEALF. CDR3 nucleotide sequence: TGCGCCAGCAGCTGGACAGGGAACACTGAAGCTTTGTTT.

V gene TRBV7-9 combines with J gene TRBJ2-5; TRBD1 aligns across 7 bases. CDR1 SEHNR and CDR2 FQNEAQ come from the germline V gene (reference sequence). CDR3 size: 16 residues. Unmatched junction bases numbered 12, after V lost 3 bases and J lost 5 bases. The CDR3, as DNA: TGTGCCAGCAGCTTGGGCGCCGGGACAGCCTTGGAGACCCAGTACTTC. This codes for CASSLGAGTALETQYF.

The CDR3 DNA reads TGTGCCAGCAGTACGGGGGGAACCTACAATGAGCAGTTCTTC. Its translation: CASSTGGTYNEQFF. The rearrangement uses TRBV7-2 and TRBJ2-1; 7 nucleotides match TRBD2. V was pared by 6 bases and J by 2 bases, with 4 bases of the junction left unmatched. The CDR3 is 14 residues long. Germline lookup yields CDR1 SGHTA and CDR2 FQGNSA.

Many counts were recorded for this clonotype. V usage is TRBV7-9 and J usage is TRBJ2-5; the match to TRBD1 covers 8 bases. The germline CDR1 and CDR2 sequences are SEHNR and FQNEAQ (reference sequence). J lost 3 bases, V lost 5 bases, and 2 bases had no gene match. CDR3 length: 13 amino acids. CDR3 protein: CASSQTGEETQYF. The CDR3 DNA reads TGTGCCAGCAGCCAGACAGGGGAAGAGACCCAGTACTTC.

In its sample, this clonotype was seen a few times. The chain combines TRBV20-1 with TRBJ2-5, with TRBD1 identical over 8 bases. The CDR3 is 14 amino acids. Germline lookup yields CDR1 DFQATT and CDR2 SNEGSKA (reference sequence). With V trimmed by 5 bases and J by 5 bases, 10 bases remained unmatched. CDR3 in amino acids: CSASRDRGVETQYF. The CDR3 region has the DNA TGCAGTGCTTCCCGCGACAGGGGTGTGGAGACCCAGTACTTC.